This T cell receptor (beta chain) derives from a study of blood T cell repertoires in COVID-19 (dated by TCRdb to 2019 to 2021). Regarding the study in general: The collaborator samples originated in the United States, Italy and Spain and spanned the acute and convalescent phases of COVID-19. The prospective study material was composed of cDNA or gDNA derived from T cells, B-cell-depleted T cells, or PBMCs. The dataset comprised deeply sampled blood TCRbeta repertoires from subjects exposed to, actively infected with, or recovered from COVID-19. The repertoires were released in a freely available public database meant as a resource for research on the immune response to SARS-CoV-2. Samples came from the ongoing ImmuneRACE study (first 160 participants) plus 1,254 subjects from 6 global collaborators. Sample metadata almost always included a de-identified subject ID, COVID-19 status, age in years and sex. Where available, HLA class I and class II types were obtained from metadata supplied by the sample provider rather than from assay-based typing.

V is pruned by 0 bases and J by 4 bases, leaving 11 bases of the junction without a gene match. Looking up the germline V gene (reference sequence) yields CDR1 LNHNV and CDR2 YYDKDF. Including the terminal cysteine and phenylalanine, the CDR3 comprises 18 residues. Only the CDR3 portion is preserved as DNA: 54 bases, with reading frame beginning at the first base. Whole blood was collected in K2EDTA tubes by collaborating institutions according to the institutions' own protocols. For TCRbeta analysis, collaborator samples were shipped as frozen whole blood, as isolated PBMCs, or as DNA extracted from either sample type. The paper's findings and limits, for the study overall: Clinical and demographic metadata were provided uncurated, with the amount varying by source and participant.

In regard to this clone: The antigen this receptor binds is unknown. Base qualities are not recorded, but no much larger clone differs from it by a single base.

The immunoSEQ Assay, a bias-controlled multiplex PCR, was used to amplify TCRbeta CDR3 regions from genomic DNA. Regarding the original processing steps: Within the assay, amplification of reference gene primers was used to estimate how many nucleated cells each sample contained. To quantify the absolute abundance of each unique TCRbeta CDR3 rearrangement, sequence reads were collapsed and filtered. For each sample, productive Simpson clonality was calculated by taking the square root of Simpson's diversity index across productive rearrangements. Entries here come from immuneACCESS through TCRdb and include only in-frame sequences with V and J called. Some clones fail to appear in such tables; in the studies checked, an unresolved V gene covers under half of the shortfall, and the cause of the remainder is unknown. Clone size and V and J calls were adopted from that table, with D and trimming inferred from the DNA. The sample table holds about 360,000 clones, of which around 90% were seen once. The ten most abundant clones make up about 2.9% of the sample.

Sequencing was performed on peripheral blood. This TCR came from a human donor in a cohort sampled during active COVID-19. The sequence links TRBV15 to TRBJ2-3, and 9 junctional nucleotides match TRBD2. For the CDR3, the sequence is CATSRDWGGRAEADTQYF. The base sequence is TGTGCCACCAGCAGAGATTGGGGCGGGAGGGCCGAAGCAGATACGCAGTATTTT.